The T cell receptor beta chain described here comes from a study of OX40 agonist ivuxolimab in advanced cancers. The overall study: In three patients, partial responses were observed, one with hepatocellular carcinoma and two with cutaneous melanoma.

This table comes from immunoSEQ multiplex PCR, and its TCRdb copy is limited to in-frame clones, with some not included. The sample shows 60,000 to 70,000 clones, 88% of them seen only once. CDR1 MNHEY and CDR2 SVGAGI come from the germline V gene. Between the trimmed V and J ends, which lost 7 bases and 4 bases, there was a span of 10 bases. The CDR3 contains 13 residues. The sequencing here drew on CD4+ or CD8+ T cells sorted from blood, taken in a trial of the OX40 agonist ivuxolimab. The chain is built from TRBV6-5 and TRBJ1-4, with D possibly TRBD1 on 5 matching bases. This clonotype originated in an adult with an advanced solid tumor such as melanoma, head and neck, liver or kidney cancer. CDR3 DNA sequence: TGTGCCAGCAAAAGACAGAGTAATGAAAAACTGTTTTTT. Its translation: CASKRQSNEKLFF.